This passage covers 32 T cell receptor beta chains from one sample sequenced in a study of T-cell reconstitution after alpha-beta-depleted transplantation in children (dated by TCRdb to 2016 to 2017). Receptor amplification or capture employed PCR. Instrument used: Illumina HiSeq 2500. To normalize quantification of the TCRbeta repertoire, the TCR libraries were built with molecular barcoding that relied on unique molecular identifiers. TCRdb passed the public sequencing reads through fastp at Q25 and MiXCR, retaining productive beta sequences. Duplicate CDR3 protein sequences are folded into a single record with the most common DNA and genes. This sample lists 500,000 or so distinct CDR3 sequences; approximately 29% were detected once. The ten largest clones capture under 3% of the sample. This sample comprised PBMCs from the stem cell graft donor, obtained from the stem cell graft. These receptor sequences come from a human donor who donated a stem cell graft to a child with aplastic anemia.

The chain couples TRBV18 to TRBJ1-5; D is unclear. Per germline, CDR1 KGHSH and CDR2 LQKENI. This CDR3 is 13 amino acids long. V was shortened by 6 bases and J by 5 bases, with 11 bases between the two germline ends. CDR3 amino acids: CASSSGPDQPQHF. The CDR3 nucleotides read TGTGCCAGCTCCTCCGGGCCGGATCAGCCCCAGCATTTT.

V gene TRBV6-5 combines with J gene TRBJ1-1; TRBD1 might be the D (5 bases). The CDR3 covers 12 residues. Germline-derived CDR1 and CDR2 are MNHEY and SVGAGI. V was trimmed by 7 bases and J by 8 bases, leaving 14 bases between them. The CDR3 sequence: CASNRGGGEAFF. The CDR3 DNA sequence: TGTGCCAGCAACCGGGGTGGGGGGGAAGCTTTCTTT.

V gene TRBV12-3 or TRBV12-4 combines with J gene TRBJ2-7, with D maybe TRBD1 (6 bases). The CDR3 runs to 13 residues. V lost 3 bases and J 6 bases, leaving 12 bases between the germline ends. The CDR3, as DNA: TGTGCCAGCAGTTTGACACAGGGCAGCGAGCAGTACTTC. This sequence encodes CASSLTQGSEQYF.

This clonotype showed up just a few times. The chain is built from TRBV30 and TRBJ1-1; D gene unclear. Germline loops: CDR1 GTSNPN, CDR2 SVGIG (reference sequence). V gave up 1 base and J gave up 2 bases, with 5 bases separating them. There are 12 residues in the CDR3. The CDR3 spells CAWSGYNTEAFF. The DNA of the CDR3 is TGTGCCTGGAGTGGTTACAACACTGAAGCTTTCTTT.

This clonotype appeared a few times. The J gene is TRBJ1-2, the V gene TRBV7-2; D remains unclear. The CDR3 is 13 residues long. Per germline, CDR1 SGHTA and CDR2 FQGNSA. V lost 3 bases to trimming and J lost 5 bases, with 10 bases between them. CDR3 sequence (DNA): TGTGCCAGCAGCTTGGACGTCGATTATGGCTACACCTTC. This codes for CASSLDVDYGYTF.

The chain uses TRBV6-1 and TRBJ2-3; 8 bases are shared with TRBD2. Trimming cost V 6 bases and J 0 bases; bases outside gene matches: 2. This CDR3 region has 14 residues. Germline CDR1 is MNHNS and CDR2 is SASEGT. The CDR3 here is CASSRLASTDTQYF. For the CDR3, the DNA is TGTGCCAGCAGCCGACTAGCGAGCACAGATACGCAGTATTTT.

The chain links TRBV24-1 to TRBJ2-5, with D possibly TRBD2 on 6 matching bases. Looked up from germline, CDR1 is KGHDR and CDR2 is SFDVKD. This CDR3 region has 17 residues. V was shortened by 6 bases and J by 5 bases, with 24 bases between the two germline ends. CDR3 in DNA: TGTGCCACCAGTCCATTCCAGGCGGAGGGATCCAGGGAGACCCAGTACTTC. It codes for CATSPFQAEGSRETQYF.

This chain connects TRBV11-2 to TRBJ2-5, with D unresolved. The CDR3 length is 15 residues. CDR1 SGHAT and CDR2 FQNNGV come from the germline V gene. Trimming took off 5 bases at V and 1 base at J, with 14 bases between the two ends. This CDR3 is CASSDKPRVQETQYF. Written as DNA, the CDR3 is TGTGCCAGCAGCGATAAACCTAGAGTCCAAGAGACCCAGTACTTC.

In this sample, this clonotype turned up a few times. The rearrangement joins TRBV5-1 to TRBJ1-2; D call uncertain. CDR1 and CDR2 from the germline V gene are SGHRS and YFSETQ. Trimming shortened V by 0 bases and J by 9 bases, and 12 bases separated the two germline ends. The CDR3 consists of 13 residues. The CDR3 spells CASSLDLERSYTF. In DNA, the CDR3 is TGCGCCAGCAGCTTGGACTTGGAAAGGAGCTACACCTTC.

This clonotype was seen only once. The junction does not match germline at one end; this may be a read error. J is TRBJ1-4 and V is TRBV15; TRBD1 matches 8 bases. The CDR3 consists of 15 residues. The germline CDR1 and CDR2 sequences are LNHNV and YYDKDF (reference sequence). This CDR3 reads CATSRDRGIGEKLFF. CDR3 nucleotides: TGTGCCACCAGTAGAGACAGGGGAATCGGCGAAAAACTGTTTTTT. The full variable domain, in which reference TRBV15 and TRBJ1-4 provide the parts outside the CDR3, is DAMVIQNPRYQVTQFGKPVTLSCSQTLNHNVMYWYQQKSSQAPKLLFHYYDKDFNNEADTPDNFQSRRPNTSFCFLDIRSPGLGDTAMYLCATSRDRGIGEKLFFGSGTQLSVL.

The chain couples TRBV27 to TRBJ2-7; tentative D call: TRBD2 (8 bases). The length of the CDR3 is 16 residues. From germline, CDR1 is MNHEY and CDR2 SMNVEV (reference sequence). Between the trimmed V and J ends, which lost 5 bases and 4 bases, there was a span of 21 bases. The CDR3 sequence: CASSPFPGGLEYEQYF. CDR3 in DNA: TGTGCCAGCAGTCCCTTTCCAGGGGGACTAGAGTACGAGCAGTACTTC.

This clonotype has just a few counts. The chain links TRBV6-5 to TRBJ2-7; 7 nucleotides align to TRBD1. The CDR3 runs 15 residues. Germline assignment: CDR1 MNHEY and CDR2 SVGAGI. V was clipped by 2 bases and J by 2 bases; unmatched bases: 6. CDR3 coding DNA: TGTGCCAGCAGTTACAAGTCAGGGGGACCCTACGAGCAGTACTTC. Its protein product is CASSYKSGGPYEQYF.

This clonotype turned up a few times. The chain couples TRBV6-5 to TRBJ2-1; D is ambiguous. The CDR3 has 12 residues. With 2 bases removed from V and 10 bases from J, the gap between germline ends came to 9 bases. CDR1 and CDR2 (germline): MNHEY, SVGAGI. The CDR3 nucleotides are TGTGCCAGCAGTTACAGGGCGGAGGAGCAGTTCTTC. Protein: CASSYRAEEQFF.

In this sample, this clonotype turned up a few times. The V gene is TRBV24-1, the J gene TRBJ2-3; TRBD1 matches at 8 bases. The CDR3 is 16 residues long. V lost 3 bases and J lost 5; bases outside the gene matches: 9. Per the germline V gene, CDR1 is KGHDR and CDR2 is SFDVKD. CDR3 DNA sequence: TGTGCCACCAGTGATCAGAACAGGGGGTATAGAGATACGCAGTATTTT. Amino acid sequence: CATSDQNRGYRDTQYF.

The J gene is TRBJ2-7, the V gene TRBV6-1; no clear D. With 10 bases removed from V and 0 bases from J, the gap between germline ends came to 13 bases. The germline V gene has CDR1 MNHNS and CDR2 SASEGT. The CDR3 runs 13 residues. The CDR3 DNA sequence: TGTGCCACCGGTGCACCGAACTCCTACGAGCAGTACTTC. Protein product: CATGAPNSYEQYF.

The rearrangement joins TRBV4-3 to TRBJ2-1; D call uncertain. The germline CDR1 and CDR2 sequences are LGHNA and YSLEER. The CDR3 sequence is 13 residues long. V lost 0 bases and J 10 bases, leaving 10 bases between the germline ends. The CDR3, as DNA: TGCGCCAGCAGCCAAGATTTGAACGTAGAGCAGTTCTTC. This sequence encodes CASSQDLNVEQFF.

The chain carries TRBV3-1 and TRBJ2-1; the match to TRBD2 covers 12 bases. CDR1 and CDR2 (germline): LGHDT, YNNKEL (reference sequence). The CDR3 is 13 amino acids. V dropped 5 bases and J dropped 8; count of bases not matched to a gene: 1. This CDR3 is CASSGLAGYEQFF. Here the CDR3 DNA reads TGTGCCAGCAGCGGACTAGCGGGATATGAGCAGTTCTTC.

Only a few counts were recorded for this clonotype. The CDR3 nucleotides read TGTGCCAGCAGTGGGACAGGGGTGAGCTCTGGAAACACCATATATTTT. This sequence encodes CASSGTGVSSGNTIYF. The V gene is TRBV12-3 or TRBV12-4, the J gene TRBJ1-3; 10 bases are a match to TRBD1. The CDR3 runs to 16 residues. The V gene end was trimmed by 5 bases and the J gene end by 0 bases; junction bases not matched to a gene: 4.

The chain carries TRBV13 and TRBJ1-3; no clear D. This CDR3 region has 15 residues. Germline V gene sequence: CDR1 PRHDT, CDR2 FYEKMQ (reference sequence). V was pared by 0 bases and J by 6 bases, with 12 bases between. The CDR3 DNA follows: TGTGCCAGCAGCTTAGGCTTCACGGCCAAAAACACCATATATTTT. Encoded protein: CASSLGFTAKNTIYF.

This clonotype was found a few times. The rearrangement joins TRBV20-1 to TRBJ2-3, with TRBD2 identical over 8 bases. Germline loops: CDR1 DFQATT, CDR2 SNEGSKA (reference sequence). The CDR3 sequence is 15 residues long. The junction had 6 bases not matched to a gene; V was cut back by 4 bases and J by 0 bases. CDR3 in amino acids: CSAITSGFSTDTQYF. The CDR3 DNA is TGCAGTGCTATTACTAGCGGATTTAGCACAGATACGCAGTATTTT.

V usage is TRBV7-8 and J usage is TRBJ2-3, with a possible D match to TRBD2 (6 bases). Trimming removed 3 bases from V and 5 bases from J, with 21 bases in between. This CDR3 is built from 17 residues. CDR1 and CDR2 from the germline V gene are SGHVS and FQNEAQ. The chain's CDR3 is CASSFTGTEVFGDTQYF. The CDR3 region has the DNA TGTGCCAGCAGCTTCACCGGGACTGAGGTTTTTGGAGATACGCAGTATTTT.

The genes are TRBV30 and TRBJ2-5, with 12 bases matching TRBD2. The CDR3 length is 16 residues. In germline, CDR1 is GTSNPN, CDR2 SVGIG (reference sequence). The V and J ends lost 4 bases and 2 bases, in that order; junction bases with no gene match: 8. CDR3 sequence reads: CAWNLAGGPGQETQYF. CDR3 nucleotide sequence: TGTGCCTGGAATCTAGCGGGAGGGCCTGGGCAAGAGACCCAGTACTTC.

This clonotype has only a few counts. The CDR3 nucleotides read TGCGCCAGCAGCTCGTCCGGGACCCTTCAAGAGACCCAGTACTTC. Its translation is CASSSSGTLQETQYF. This chain uses TRBV5-1 with TRBJ2-5; D is possibly TRBD1 or TRBD2 (5 bases each). Trimming removed 3 bases from V and 2 bases from J, with 14 bases in between. The CDR3 length is 15 residues. The germline CDR1 and CDR2 sequences are SGHRS and YFSETQ. The full variable domain, completed using reference TRBV5-1 and TRBJ2-5, is KAGVTQTPRYLIKTRGQQVTLSCSPISGHRSVSWYQQTPGQGLQFLFEYFSETQRNKGNFPGRFSGRQFSNSRSEMNVSTLELGDSALYLCASSSSGTLQETQYFGPGTRLLVL.

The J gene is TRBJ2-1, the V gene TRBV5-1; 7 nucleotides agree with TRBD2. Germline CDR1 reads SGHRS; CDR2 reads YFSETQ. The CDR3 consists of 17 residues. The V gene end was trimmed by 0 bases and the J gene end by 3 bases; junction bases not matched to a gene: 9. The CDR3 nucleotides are TGCGCCAGCAGCTTGGGCCCCTGGGCTAGCGGCTACAATGAGCAGTTCTTC. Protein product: CASSLGPWASGYNEQFF.

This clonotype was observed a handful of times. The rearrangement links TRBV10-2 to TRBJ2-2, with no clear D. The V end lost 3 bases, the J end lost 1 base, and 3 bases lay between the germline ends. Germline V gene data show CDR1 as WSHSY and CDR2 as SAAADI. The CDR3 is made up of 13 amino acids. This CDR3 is CASSDRNTGELFF. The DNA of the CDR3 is TGCGCCAGCAGTGATCGGAACACCGGGGAGCTGTTTTTT.

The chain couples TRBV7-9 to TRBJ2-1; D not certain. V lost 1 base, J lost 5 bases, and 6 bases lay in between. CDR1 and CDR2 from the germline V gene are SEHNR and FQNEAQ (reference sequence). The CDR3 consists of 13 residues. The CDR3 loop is CASSLELDNEQFF. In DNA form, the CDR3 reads TGTGCCAGCAGCTTAGAACTGGACAATGAGCAGTTCTTC.

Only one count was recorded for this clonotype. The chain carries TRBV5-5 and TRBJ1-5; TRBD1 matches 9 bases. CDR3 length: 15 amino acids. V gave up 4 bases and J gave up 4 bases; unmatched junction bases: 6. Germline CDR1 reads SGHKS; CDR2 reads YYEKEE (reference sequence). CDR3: CASSVGTGLNQPQHF. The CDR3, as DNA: TGTGCCAGCAGCGTCGGGACAGGGTTAAATCAGCCCCAGCATTTT.

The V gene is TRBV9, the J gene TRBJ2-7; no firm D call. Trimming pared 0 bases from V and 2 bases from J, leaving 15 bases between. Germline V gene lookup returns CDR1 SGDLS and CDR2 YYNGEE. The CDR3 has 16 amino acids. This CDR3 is CASSVATTAFPYEQYF. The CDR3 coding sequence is TGTGCCAGCAGCGTAGCTACTACAGCCTTCCCCTACGAGCAGTACTTC.

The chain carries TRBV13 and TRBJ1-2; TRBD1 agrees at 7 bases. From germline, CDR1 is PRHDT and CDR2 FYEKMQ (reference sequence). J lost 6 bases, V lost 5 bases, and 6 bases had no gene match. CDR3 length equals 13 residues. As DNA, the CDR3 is TGTGCCAGCAGCACGACCGGGACAGATGGCTACACCTTC. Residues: CASSTTGTDGYTF.

The CDR3 DNA sequence: TGTGCCAGCAGCTTGAAGGTGAAGGGAACGGGAAACACCATATATTTT. Translating gives CASSLKVKGTGNTIYF. The genes are TRBV7-7 and TRBJ1-3; D not certain. Trimming stripped 3 bases from V and 4 bases from J, with 16 bases between. The CDR3 consists of 16 residues. Per the germline V gene, CDR1 is SSHAT and CDR2 is FNYEAQ (reference sequence).

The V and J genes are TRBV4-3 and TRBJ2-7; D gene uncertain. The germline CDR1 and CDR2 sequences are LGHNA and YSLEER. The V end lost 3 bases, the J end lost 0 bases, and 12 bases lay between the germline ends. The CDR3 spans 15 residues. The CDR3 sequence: CASSQSVDGSYEQYF. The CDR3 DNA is TGCGCCAGCAGCCAGAGTGTGGACGGCTCCTACGAGCAGTACTTC.

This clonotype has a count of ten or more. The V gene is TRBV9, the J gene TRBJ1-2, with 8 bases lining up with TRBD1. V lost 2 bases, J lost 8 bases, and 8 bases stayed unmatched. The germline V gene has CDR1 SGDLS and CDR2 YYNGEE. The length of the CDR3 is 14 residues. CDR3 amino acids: CASSVTRGRGGYTF. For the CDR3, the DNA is TGTGCCAGCAGCGTTACCAGGGGGCGCGGGGGCTACACCTTC. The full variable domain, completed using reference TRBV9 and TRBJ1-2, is DSGVTQTPKHLITATGQRVTLRCSPRSGDLSVYWYQQSLDQGLQFLIQYYNGEERAKGNILERFSAQQFPDLHSELNLSSLELGDSALYFCASSVTRGRGGYTFGSGTRLTVV.